Following are 21 T cell receptor delta chains from one sample sequenced in a study of γδ T cells in repeated Plasmodium falciparum infection. TCRdb re-called clones from the multiplex PCR reads using CATT. The sample has around 52,000 delta-chain clones, 1.5% to 2% seen once; the top ten hold 15%. Vgamma9/Vdelta2+ and Vdelta2-negative gammadelta T cells were flow-sorted from PBMC for bulk sequencing. Sequences were obtained from gamma-delta T cells from blood. Receptors were obtained from a pool of human donors (malaria-infected and uninfected, not separated).

This clone showed up many times. This probably arose from a read error, given a far larger clone one base away. Other nucleotide sequences from this sample produce the same CDR3. This chain uses TRDV1 with TRDJ1, with TRDD2 matching 7 bases. The CDR3 spans 13 residues. Per the germline V gene, CDR1 is TSWWSYY and CDR2 is QGS. CDR3 sequence reads: CALGELVSYKLIF. The CDR3 region has the DNA TGTGCCCTTGGGGAACTAGTTTCCTACAAACTCATCTTT.

Of note for this clone: For this DNA, TCRdb reports the protein of a much larger clone, which diverges at residue 3, most likely from a read error; the protein presented here is translated directly from the DNA. The DNA for the CDR3 is TGTGCTCCTGGGGAGCTTTCCCCCACTACTGGGGGATACGAGGATAAACTCATCTTT. It encodes CAPGELSPTTGGYEDKLIF. The J gene is TRDJ1, the V gene TRDV1, with TRDD3 matching 13 bases. Because TCRdb records no J gene, it was assigned here through a match of the DNA to germline. Germline V gives CDR1 TSWWSYY, CDR2 QGS. The CDR3 is 19 amino acids.

This clone was detected only a few times. The protein given by TCRdb reflects a much larger clone and differs at residue 7 from this DNA's translation, likely from a read error; the protein shown is the DNA's translation. J is TRDJ1 and V is TRDV1; TRDD3 agrees at 10 bases. The junction had 36 bases not matched to a gene; V was cut back by 4 bases and J by 7 bases. The germline gives CDR1 TSWWSYY, CDR2 QGS. The CDR3 loop spans 24 amino acids. Here the CDR3 reads CALGGEKPSYLSLLTGGFFGKLIF. The CDR3 DNA sequence: TGTGCTCTTGGGGGAGAGAAGCCTTCCTATCTCTCTCTCCTAACTGGGGGATTTTTCGGTAAACTCATCTTT.

This clone was observed a few times. A far larger clone is one nucleotide away, so this likely arose from a read error. Distinct nucleotide sequences in the sample also encode this CDR3. The V gene is TRDV1, the J gene TRDJ1; 13 positions match TRDD3. This CDR3 spans 21 amino acids. Losses at the gene ends were 6 bases for V and 0 bases for J; bases not matched to a gene: 19. Germline-derived CDR1 and CDR2 are TSWWSYY and QGS. The CDR3 loop reads CALGKRSNWGIRGGYTDKLIF. The CDR3 nucleotides read TGTGCTCTTGGCAAACGGTCCAACTGGGGGATACGAGGAGGGTACACCGATAAACTCATCTTT.

A word on this clone: The TCRdb protein, from a much larger clone, departs from this DNA's translation at residue 18, likely by read error; the protein shown derives from the DNA. This chain's CDR3 is CALGELITKFSSPEGPYADKLIF. In DNA, the CDR3 is TGTGCTCTTGGGGAACTAATAACAAAGTTTAGTTCCCCCGAGGGGCCATACGCCGATAAACTCATCTTT. The chain couples TRDV1 to TRDJ1; tentatively, D is TRDD3 (5 bases). CDR1 is TSWWSYY, CDR2 QGS, per germline. The germline V and J ends were trimmed by 0 bases and 3 bases, with 35 bases remaining between them. The CDR3 covers 23 residues.

This clone has at least ten counts. Other nucleotide sequences in the sample specify the same CDR3. In DNA, the CDR3 is TGTGCTCCCGAGCTTCCGAGGTGGGGGCCACGGGGTATCGACTTCGATAAACTCATCTTT. It translates to CAPELPRWGPRGIDFDKLIF. The chain recombines TRDV1 with TRDJ1, with D possibly being TRDD3 (6 bases). Germline CDR1 reads TSWWSYY; CDR2 reads QGS. The ends were cut back, 10 bases at V and 4 bases at J, with 37 bases in the middle. The CDR3 spans 20 residues.

With regard to this clone: The protein recorded in TCRdb matches a much larger clone and deviates from this DNA's translation at residue 17, suggesting a read error; the protein here is obtained by translating the DNA. This chain connects TRDV1 to TRDJ1, with 12 bases aligning to TRDD3. This CDR3 comprises 19 residues. Per the germline V gene, CDR1 is TSWWSYY and CDR2 is QGS. The CDR3 nucleotides are TGTGCTCTTGGGGATGTACGTACTGGGGGATACTTGGGCACCGATAAACCCATCTTT. Its translation: CALGDVRTGGYLGTDKPIF.

This clone appeared many times. A much larger clone lies a single base off, so this may be a read error. Other nucleotide sequences from this sample produce the same CDR3. The chain links TRDV3 to TRDJ1; possibly TRDD3 for D (5 bases). Per germline, CDR1 TVYSNPD and CDR2 GDNSRS (reference sequence). The CDR3 length is 15 residues. V dropped 1 base and J dropped 7 bases, with 22 bases sitting between them. The CDR3 DNA sequence: TGTGCCTTTAAGTCCGGGGACACCTTGACGCGTAAACTCATCTTT. Amino acids: CAFKSGDTLTRKLIF.

Concerning this clone: It is likely a read error: a sequence one base away is far more abundant. Other DNA sequences of this sample code for an identical CDR3. The genes are TRDV1 and TRDJ1; D might be TRDD3 (6 bases). TCRdb gives no J gene; it was assigned here by matching the DNA to germline. Germline V gives CDR1 TSWWSYY, CDR2 QGS. Trimming took 2 bases from V and 2 from J, leaving 48 bases between them. CDR3 size: 27 residues. The CDR3 nucleotides read TGTGCTCTTGGGGAAGTTTGGACCCCCGGGAGAGGCTCAATATTGGGGGCGCCGCGGGTCGCTACCGATAAACTCATCTTT. This encodes CALGEVWTPGRGSILGAPRVATDKLIF.

This clone was counted a few times. TCRdb shows a much larger clone's protein in place of this DNA's translation, and the two differ at residue 6, likely through a read error; the protein shown is translated from the DNA. The chain is built from TRDV1 and TRDJ1; tentative D call: TRDD3 (5 bases). Since TCRdb gives no J gene, matching the DNA to germline was used here to assign it. V shed 4 bases and J shed 1 base, with 37 bases lying between them. CDR1 is TSWWSYY and CDR2 is QGS in the germline V gene. This CDR3 region has 23 residues. The CDR3 loop is CALGVHRGAAQEAYTVLTDKLIF. CDR3 DNA: TGTGCTCTTGGGGTCCATAGGGGGGCGGCCCAAGAGGCGTATACTGTCCTCACCGATAAACTCATCTTT.

Note on this clone: This DNA's translation differs at residue 5 from TCRdb's protein, which comes from a much larger clone; a read error is likely, and the protein shown is translated from the DNA. This chain connects TRDV1 to TRDJ1, with TRDD3 identical over 13 bases. TCRdb is silent on the J gene; assignment here came from matching the DNA to germline. The CDR3 runs to 23 residues. In germline, CDR1 is TSWWSYY, CDR2 QGS. In nucleotides, the CDR3 is TGTGCTCTTGGGAAACTTATTGGTCTAGGCACGTACTGGGGGATACGCTATGCCGATAAACTCATCTTT. Its protein product is CALGKLIGLGTYWGIRYADKLIF.

This clone appeared many times. The protein in TCRdb stems from a much larger clone and differs at residue 16 from this DNA's translation, likely a read error; here the protein is translated from the DNA. TRDV1 is the V gene, and the J gene was not called; the table's D call of TRDD3 was not tested on the DNA. Looked up from germline, CDR1 is TSWWSYY and CDR2 is QGS. The CDR3 is 18 amino acids. CDR3 loop: CALGDRRSCTPIIDKPIF. Written as DNA, the CDR3 is TGTGCTCTTGGGGATCGGAGGAGCTGTACACCTATAATCGATAAACCCATCTTT.

Ten or more counts support this clone. A far more abundant clone sits one base away, making this likely a read error. Other DNA sequences in this sample translate to the same CDR3. The rearrangement uses TRDV1 and TRDJ1, with D tentatively TRDD3 (5 bases). CDR1 TSWWSYY and CDR2 QGS come from the germline V gene. The CDR3 runs 16 residues. The CDR3 spells CALGELRVREEDKLIF. In DNA form, the CDR3 reads TGCGCTCTTGGGGAACTACGGGTCAGGGAAGAGGACAAACTCATCTTT.

This clone has at least ten counts. A far larger clone is a single base away, which makes a read error likely. Other DNA sequences in this specimen translate into the identical CDR3. The J gene is TRDJ1, the V gene TRDV2; D is undetermined. Assignment of the J gene here rests on matching the DNA to germline, because TCRdb gives none. This CDR3 region has 13 residues. Germline-derived CDR1 and CDR2 are GEAIGNYY and EKD. The CDR3 loop is CACDSVGVDKLIF. The CDR3 DNA sequence: TGTGCCTGCGACAGTGTAGGAGTCGATAAACTCATCTTT.

This clone was seen ten or more times. The translation of this DNA and the TCRdb protein of a much larger clone differ at residue 5, probably owing to a read error; the protein shown here is translated from the DNA. This chain joins TRDV2 and TRDJ1, with TRDD3 identical over 8 bases. The germline V gene has CDR1 GEAIGNYY and CDR2 EKD. The V gene end was trimmed by 3 bases and the J gene end by 0 bases; junction bases not matched to a gene: 20. The CDR3 consists of 20 residues. CDR3 sequence (DNA): TGTGCCTGTGACGCGGCCTTCCCACCGGCTACTGGGGGGTACACCGATAAACTCATCTTT. The encoded protein is CACDAAFPPATGGYTDKLIF.

There are many counts of this clone. With only one base between it and a far larger clone, this is likely a read error. The same CDR3 also results from other DNA sequences found in this sample. The chain combines TRDV1 with TRDJ1, with 13 nucleotides matching TRDD3. The J gene was missing in TCRdb and was found by matching the end of the DNA to germline. The V segment lost 0 bases and the J segment 0 bases; nucleotides outside the gene matches: 34. The CDR3 extends over 28 amino acids. Germline V gene lookup returns CDR1 TSWWSYY and CDR2 QGS. Written as DNA, the CDR3 is TGTGCTCTTGGGGAACTTAGTCATGGGTTCCTAAGGGAGCCGTACTGGGGGATACGCAGGGCGTACACCGATAAACTCATCTTT. This sequence encodes CALGELSHGFLREPYWGIRRAYTDKLIF.

This clone occurred a few times. This probably arose from a read error, given a far larger clone one base away. Other DNA variants within this sample encode the same CDR3. The rearrangement joins TRDV1 to TRDJ1; D is perhaps TRDD3 (6 bases). TCRdb lists no J gene, so it was determined here by aligning the DNA to germline. The germline gives CDR1 TSWWSYY, CDR2 QGS. Deletions cut 9 bases from V and 2 bases from J, with 37 bases between. This CDR3 has 21 amino acids. The CDR3 is CALGPPWGRWGGAGETDKLIF. The DNA of the CDR3 is TGTGCTCTAGGGCCACCCTGGGGACGATGGGGGGGCGCGGGGGAAACCGATAAACTCATCTTT.

The table lists this clone with many counts. Other DNA variants within this sample encode the same CDR3. The gene calls are TRDV1 and TRDJ1; 10 bases align to TRDD3. The CDR3 runs 18 residues. The germline gives CDR1 TSWWSYY, CDR2 QGS. J was trimmed by 8 bases and V by 0 bases; bases with no gene match: 15. CDR3 bases: TGTGCTCTTGGGGAACTTTTCCCACTCCACTGGGGGATGAGAAAACTCATCTTT. It translates to CALGELFPLHWGMRKLIF.

This clone was recorded at least ten times. The translation of this DNA and the TCRdb protein of a much larger clone differ at residue 3, probably owing to a read error; the protein shown here is translated from the DNA. DNA of the CDR3: TGTGCTATTGGGAGCGCTTCCTTCTGGGGGAGACACGATAAACTCATCTTT. Protein: CAIGSASFWGRHDKLIF. The V call is TRDV1, the J call TRDJ1, with TRDD3 matching over 8 bases. The germline V gene encodes CDR1 TSWWSYY and CDR2 QGS. The CDR3 totals 17 residues.

In its sample, this clone was seen many times. A much larger clone lies one base from this, so it may be a read error. The chain recombines TRDV3 with TRDJ1, with 12 bases identical to TRDD3. Germline CDR1 reads TVYSNPD; CDR2 reads GDNSRS (reference sequence). Germline trimming cut 2 bases from V and 0 bases from J; bases unmatched to any gene: 43. The CDR3 has 28 residues. For the CDR3, the DNA is TGTGCCTTTGGTGGTTCCTCCCCGCTGGGGGATACGGGGAGCGCATGTTTACGGATAGCTATGTACACCGATAAACTCATCTTT. Translating gives CAFGGSSPLGDTGSACLRIAMYTDKLIF.

This clone was recorded many times. The protein in TCRdb stems from a much larger clone and differs at residue 5 from this DNA's translation, likely a read error; here the protein is translated from the DNA. This CDR3 is CALGDLEEVPMPYWYTDKLIF. CDR3 nucleotides: TGTGCTCTTGGGGATCTAGAGGAAGTGCCCATGCCCTACTGGTACACCGATAAACTCATCTTT. The genes are TRDV1 and TRDJ1; D is tentatively TRDD2 or TRDD3 (5 bases each). The CDR3 sequence is 21 residues long. Trimming stripped 3 bases from V and 0 bases from J, with 29 bases between. Germline V lookup: CDR1 TSWWSYY, CDR2 QGS.